A selection of T cell receptor beta chains follows, all from one sample in a study of T cell changes during pregnancy in multiple sclerosis. The repertoire was sequenced with immunoSEQ multiplex PCR; TCRdb's copy has only in-frame clones and lacks some. Of around 130,000 clones in the sample, 95% to 98% were seen once. This specimen was peripheral blood, taken after pregnancy. The receptor set was obtained from a female donor with multiple sclerosis, enrolled in a pregnancy study. Each CDR3 is given with its conserved first and last residue. Fields, in order: D gene, J gene, clone size, V gene, CDR3 length, CDR3 protein, CDR3 DNA. D genes are given only for firm matches. Size values are once, few and many counts, or a class for expanded clones, and some rows have none.

d_gene: NA
j_gene: TRBJ1-4
abundance: NA
v_gene: TRBV6-1
len: 16
CDR3aa: CASSEPLRGTNEKLFF
CDR3nt: TGTGCCAGCAGTGAACCTCTTCGGGGAACTAATGAAAAACTGTTTTTT

d_gene: NA
j_gene: TRBJ1-3
abundance: NA
v_gene: TRBV9
len: 14
CDR3aa: CASSVTGSGNTIYF
CDR3nt: TGTGCCAGCAGTGTTACAGGCTCTGGAAACACCATATATTTT

d_gene: NA
j_gene: TRBJ2-3
abundance: NA
v_gene: TRBV7-2
len: 15
CDR3aa: CASSFGAIRADTQYF
CDR3nt: TGTGCCAGCAGCTTTGGCGCCATACGGGCAGATACGCAGTATTTT

d_gene: NA
j_gene: TRBJ2-2
abundance: NA
v_gene: TRBV10-3
len: 13
CDR3aa: CAISDEGTGELFF
CDR3nt: TGTGCCATCAGTGACGAGGGTACCGGGGAGCTGTTTTTT

d_gene: NA
j_gene: TRBJ1-3
abundance: once
v_gene: TRBV7-6
len: 13
CDR3aa: CASSFEPGNTIYF
CDR3nt: TGTGCCAGCAGCTTCGAACCGGGGAACACCATATATTTT

d_gene: TRBD2
j_gene: TRBJ2-7
abundance: once
v_gene: TRBV9
len: 14
CDR3aa: CASSPLAGPYEQYF
CDR3nt: TGTGCCAGCAGCCCTCTAGCGGGGCCCTACGAGCAGTACTTC

d_gene: NA
j_gene: TRBJ2-5
abundance: NA
v_gene: TRBV5-4
len: 15
CDR3aa: CASSLDSGPGETQYF
CDR3nt: TGTGCCAGCAGCTTGGATAGTGGCCCGGGGGAGACCCAGTACTTC

d_gene: TRBD1
j_gene: TRBJ2-3
abundance: once
v_gene: TRBV20-1
len: 9
CDR3aa: CSAFGQGDF
CDR3nt: TGCAGTGCATTCGGACAGGGGGATTTT

d_gene: NA
j_gene: TRBJ1-3
abundance: once
v_gene: TRBV19
len: 15
CDR3aa: CASSTRGTAGNTIYF
CDR3nt: TGTGCCAGTAGTACCAGGGGTACGGCTGGAAACACCATATATTTT

d_gene: TRBD1
j_gene: TRBJ1-5
abundance: NA
v_gene: TRBV2
len: 14
CDR3aa: CASGGQELNQPQHF
CDR3nt: TGTGCCAGCGGGGGACAGGAGTTAAATCAGCCCCAGCATTTT

d_gene: NA
j_gene: TRBJ2-7
abundance: NA
v_gene: TRBV10-3
len: 13
CDR3aa: CAIRGGEDYEQYF
CDR3nt: TGTGCCATCCGAGGCGGGGAGGACTACGAGCAGTACTTC

d_gene: NA
j_gene: TRBJ1-1
abundance: few
v_gene: TRBV2
len: 11
CDR3aa: CATQTATEAFF
CDR3nt: TGTGCCACGCAGACAGCCACTGAAGCTTTCTTT

d_gene: NA
j_gene: TRBJ1-4
abundance: NA
v_gene: TRBV6-1
len: 14
CDR3aa: CASRYPRTNEKLFF
CDR3nt: TGTGCCAGCAGATACCCGCGGACTAATGAAAAACTGTTTTTT

d_gene: NA
j_gene: TRBJ1-1
abundance: NA
v_gene: TRBV5-1
len: 14
CDR3aa: CASSLGGGITEAFF
CDR3nt: TGCGCCAGCAGCTTGGGAGGAGGGATCACTGAAGCTTTCTTT

d_gene: NA
j_gene: TRBJ2-3
abundance: NA
v_gene: TRBV15
len: 14
CDR3aa: CATGAGVYAITQYF
CDR3nt: TGTGCCACGGGGGCGGGGGTCTATGCGATTACGCAGTATTTT

d_gene: NA
j_gene: TRBJ2-6
abundance: NA
v_gene: TRBV27
len: 18
CDR3aa: CATVIRGVIMLGANVLTF
CDR3nt: TGTGCCACCGTCATTCGGGGAGTAATTATGCTTGGGGCCAACGTCCTGACTTTC

d_gene: NA
j_gene: TRBJ1-1
abundance: NA
v_gene: TRBV5-6
len: 15
CDR3aa: CASSYRPGKNTEAFF
CDR3nt: TGTGCCAGCAGCTACCGACCGGGAAAGAACACTGAAGCTTTCTTT

d_gene: NA
j_gene: TRBJ1-1
abundance: NA
v_gene: TRBV27
len: 15
CDR3aa: CASRSGRPGEAEAFF
CDR3nt: TGTGCCAGCAGGTCCGGACGGCCCGGGGAGGCTGAAGCTTTCTTT

d_gene: TRBD2
j_gene: TRBJ2-5
abundance: NA
v_gene: TRBV7-9
len: 17
CDR3aa: CASSTGLGGGYQETQYF
CDR3nt: TGTGCCAGCAGTACGGGACTAGGTGGGGGGTACCAAGAGACCCAGTACTTC

d_gene: TRBD1
j_gene: TRBJ1-3
abundance: NA
v_gene: TRBV10-3
len: 15
CDR3aa: CAISDWTGFGNTIYF
CDR3nt: TGTGCCATCAGTGACTGGACAGGCTTTGGAAACACCATATATTTT

d_gene: NA
j_gene: TRBJ1-2
abundance: NA
v_gene: TRBV28
len: 14
CDR3aa: CASSFAAPPYGYTF
CDR3nt: TGTGCCAGCAGTTTCGCGGCCCCTCCCTATGGCTACACCTTC

d_gene: TRBD1
j_gene: TRBJ2-2
abundance: NA
v_gene: TRBV7-8
len: 16
CDR3aa: CASSPRRTGGTGELFF
CDR3nt: TGTGCCAGCAGCCCCCGACGGACAGGGGGCACCGGGGAGCTGTTTTTT

d_gene: NA
j_gene: TRBJ1-1
abundance: few
v_gene: TRBV5-1
len: 13
CDR3aa: CASSLEGFTEAFF
CDR3nt: TGCGCCAGCAGCTTGGAGGGGTTCACTGAAGCTTTCTTT

d_gene: NA
j_gene: TRBJ2-1
abundance: NA
v_gene: TRBV28
len: 12
CDR3aa: CASSTPGLAEFF
CDR3nt: TGTGCCAGCAGTACCCCAGGGCTGGCGGAGTTCTTC

d_gene: NA
j_gene: TRBJ2-5
abundance: NA
v_gene: TRBV2
len: 16
CDR3aa: CASSDMGPVTQETQYF
CDR3nt: TGTGCCAGCAGTGATATGGGGCCAGTGACCCAAGAGACCCAGTACTTC

d_gene: NA
j_gene: TRBJ2-5
abundance: once
v_gene: TRBV5-1
len: 14
CDR3aa: CASSLVRTGETQYF
CDR3nt: TGCGCCAGCAGCTTGGTCCGTACAGGGGAGACCCAGTACTTC

d_gene: NA
j_gene: TRBJ1-5
abundance: NA
v_gene: TRBV7-8
len: 12
CDR3aa: CASSIGTVAQHF
CDR3nt: TGTGCCAGCAGCATTGGGACTGTAGCGCAGCATTTT

d_gene: TRBD1
j_gene: TRBJ2-1
abundance: NA
v_gene: TRBV6-1
len: 15
CDR3aa: CASSIRTGGINEQFF
CDR3nt: TGTGCCAGCAGCATAAGGACAGGGGGAATCAATGAGCAGTTCTTC

d_gene: NA
j_gene: TRBJ2-1
abundance: NA
v_gene: TRBV28
len: 12
CDR3aa: CASSTRRNEQFF
CDR3nt: TGTGCCAGCAGTACTAGAAGGAACGAGCAGTTCTTC

d_gene: TRBD1
j_gene: TRBJ2-3
abundance: NA
v_gene: TRBV10-3
len: 15
CDR3aa: CAIGAGQASTDTQYF
CDR3nt: TGTGCCATTGGCGCGGGACAGGCAAGCACAGATACGCAGTATTTT

d_gene: TRBD2
j_gene: TRBJ2-5
abundance: NA
v_gene: TRBV13
len: 16
CDR3aa: CASSPSLAGEGETQYF
CDR3nt: TGTGCCAGCAGCCCATCCCTAGCGGGAGAGGGAGAGACCCAGTACTTC

d_gene: NA
j_gene: TRBJ1-5
abundance: NA
v_gene: TRBV19
len: 15
CDR3aa: CASSISTSSNQPQHF
CDR3nt: TGTGCCAGTAGTATAAGTACTAGTAGCAATCAGCCCCAGCATTTT

d_gene: NA
j_gene: TRBJ2-7
abundance: NA
v_gene: TRBV7-6
len: 14
CDR3aa: CASSLGTGSYEQYF
CDR3nt: TGTGCCAGCAGCTTAGGTACGGGGTCCTACGAGCAGTACTTC

d_gene: TRBD1
j_gene: TRBJ2-4
abundance: NA
v_gene: TRBV27
len: 11
CDR3aa: CASTMGTVQYF
CDR3nt: TGTGCCAGCACTATGGGGACAGTTCAGTACTTC

d_gene: TRBD2
j_gene: TRBJ2-1
abundance: once
v_gene: TRBV10-3
len: 20
CDR3aa: CAISESTSGRVGGYDNEQFF
CDR3nt: TGTGCCATCAGTGAGTCGACTAGCGGGCGGGTAGGTGGGTACGACAATGAGCAGTTCTTC

d_gene: NA
j_gene: TRBJ2-7
abundance: NA
v_gene: TRBV29-1
len: 13
CDR3aa: CSVVPSTGYEQYF
CDR3nt: TGCAGCGTTGTGCCTAGCACGGGATACGAGCAGTACTTC

d_gene: TRBD2
j_gene: TRBJ2-2
abundance: NA
v_gene: TRBV5-1
len: 15
CDR3aa: CASSRTSPAFGELFF
CDR3nt: TGCGCCAGCAGTAGGACTAGCCCCGCGTTCGGGGAGCTGTTTTTT

d_gene: NA
j_gene: TRBJ1-5
abundance: NA
v_gene: TRBV6-5
len: 15
CDR3aa: CASSFTRGFDQPQHF
CDR3nt: TGTGCCAGCAGTTTCACGAGGGGGTTTGATCAGCCCCAGCATTTT

d_gene: TRBD1
j_gene: TRBJ2-7
abundance: once
v_gene: TRBV29-1
len: 13
CDR3aa: CSVTSTGTYEQYF
CDR3nt: TGCAGCGTCACCTCGACAGGGACCTACGAGCAGTACTTC

d_gene: NA
j_gene: TRBJ2-1
abundance: once
v_gene: TRBV5-4
len: 16
CDR3aa: CASTPEGGGPWNEQFF
CDR3nt: TGTGCCAGCACCCCGGAGGGGGGAGGGCCTTGGAATGAGCAGTTCTTC

d_gene: TRBD2
j_gene: TRBJ2-2
abundance: NA
v_gene: TRBV7-9
len: 16
CDR3aa: CASSLYSGRITGELFF
CDR3nt: TGTGCCAGCAGCTTATATAGCGGGAGGATCACCGGGGAGCTGTTTTTT

d_gene: NA
j_gene: TRBJ1-2
abundance: NA
v_gene: TRBV6-5
len: 15
CDR3aa: CASSVTGVPNYGYTF
CDR3nt: TGTGCCAGCAGTGTGACAGGCGTACCTAACTATGGCTACACCTTC

d_gene: NA
j_gene: TRBJ2-1
abundance: NA
v_gene: TRBV14
len: 19
CDR3aa: CASSQDLRISDFYYNEQFF
CDR3nt: TGTGCCAGCAGCCAAGATCTGAGGATCAGCGACTTTTATTACAATGAGCAGTTCTTC

d_gene: TRBD2
j_gene: TRBJ2-1
abundance: NA
v_gene: TRBV27
len: 15
CDR3aa: CASRVGASGGNEQFF
CDR3nt: TGTGCCAGCAGGGTAGGGGCTAGCGGGGGGAATGAGCAGTTCTTC

d_gene: TRBD2
j_gene: TRBJ2-5
abundance: NA
v_gene: TRBV14
len: 17
CDR3aa: CASSPLRTSGIGETQYF
CDR3nt: TGTGCCAGCAGCCCACTGCGGACTAGCGGGATCGGAGAGACCCAGTACTTC

d_gene: TRBD2
j_gene: TRBJ2-3
abundance: NA
v_gene: TRBV30
len: 15
CDR3aa: CAWSLAGGPADTQYF
CDR3nt: TGTGCCTGGAGTTTGGCGGGAGGGCCTGCAGATACGCAGTATTTT

d_gene: NA
j_gene: TRBJ1-2
abundance: NA
v_gene: TRBV4-1
len: 14
CDR3aa: CASSPSEGYYGYTF
CDR3nt: TGCGCCAGCAGCCCCTCCGAGGGATACTATGGCTACACCTTC

d_gene: NA
j_gene: TRBJ2-3
abundance: NA
v_gene: TRBV7-9
len: 16
CDR3aa: CASSLFGGESTDTQYF
CDR3nt: TGTGCCAGCAGCTTATTTGGCGGGGAGAGCACAGATACGCAGTATTTT

d_gene: TRBD2
j_gene: TRBJ2-7
abundance: NA
v_gene: TRBV6-1
len: 13
CDR3aa: CASRTSGTYEQYF
CDR3nt: TGTGCCAGCAGGACTAGCGGTACCTACGAGCAGTACTTC

d_gene: NA
j_gene: TRBJ1-5
abundance: NA
v_gene: TRBV18
len: 17
CDR3aa: CASSRSGGLWTNQPQHF
CDR3nt: TGTGCCAGCTCCCGTTCCGGGGGGCTTTGGACCAATCAGCCCCAGCATTTT

d_gene: NA
j_gene: TRBJ2-7
abundance: NA
v_gene: TRBV5-1
len: 14
CDR3aa: CASSLGGLLAEQYF
CDR3nt: TGCGCCAGCAGCTTGGGAGGGCTACTAGCCGAGCAGTACTTC

d_gene: TRBD1
j_gene: TRBJ1-1
abundance: NA
v_gene: TRBV9
len: 15
CDR3aa: CASSASGTGVRKAFF
CDR3nt: TGTGCCAGCAGCGCCTCCGGGACAGGGGTCCGGAAAGCTTTCTTT